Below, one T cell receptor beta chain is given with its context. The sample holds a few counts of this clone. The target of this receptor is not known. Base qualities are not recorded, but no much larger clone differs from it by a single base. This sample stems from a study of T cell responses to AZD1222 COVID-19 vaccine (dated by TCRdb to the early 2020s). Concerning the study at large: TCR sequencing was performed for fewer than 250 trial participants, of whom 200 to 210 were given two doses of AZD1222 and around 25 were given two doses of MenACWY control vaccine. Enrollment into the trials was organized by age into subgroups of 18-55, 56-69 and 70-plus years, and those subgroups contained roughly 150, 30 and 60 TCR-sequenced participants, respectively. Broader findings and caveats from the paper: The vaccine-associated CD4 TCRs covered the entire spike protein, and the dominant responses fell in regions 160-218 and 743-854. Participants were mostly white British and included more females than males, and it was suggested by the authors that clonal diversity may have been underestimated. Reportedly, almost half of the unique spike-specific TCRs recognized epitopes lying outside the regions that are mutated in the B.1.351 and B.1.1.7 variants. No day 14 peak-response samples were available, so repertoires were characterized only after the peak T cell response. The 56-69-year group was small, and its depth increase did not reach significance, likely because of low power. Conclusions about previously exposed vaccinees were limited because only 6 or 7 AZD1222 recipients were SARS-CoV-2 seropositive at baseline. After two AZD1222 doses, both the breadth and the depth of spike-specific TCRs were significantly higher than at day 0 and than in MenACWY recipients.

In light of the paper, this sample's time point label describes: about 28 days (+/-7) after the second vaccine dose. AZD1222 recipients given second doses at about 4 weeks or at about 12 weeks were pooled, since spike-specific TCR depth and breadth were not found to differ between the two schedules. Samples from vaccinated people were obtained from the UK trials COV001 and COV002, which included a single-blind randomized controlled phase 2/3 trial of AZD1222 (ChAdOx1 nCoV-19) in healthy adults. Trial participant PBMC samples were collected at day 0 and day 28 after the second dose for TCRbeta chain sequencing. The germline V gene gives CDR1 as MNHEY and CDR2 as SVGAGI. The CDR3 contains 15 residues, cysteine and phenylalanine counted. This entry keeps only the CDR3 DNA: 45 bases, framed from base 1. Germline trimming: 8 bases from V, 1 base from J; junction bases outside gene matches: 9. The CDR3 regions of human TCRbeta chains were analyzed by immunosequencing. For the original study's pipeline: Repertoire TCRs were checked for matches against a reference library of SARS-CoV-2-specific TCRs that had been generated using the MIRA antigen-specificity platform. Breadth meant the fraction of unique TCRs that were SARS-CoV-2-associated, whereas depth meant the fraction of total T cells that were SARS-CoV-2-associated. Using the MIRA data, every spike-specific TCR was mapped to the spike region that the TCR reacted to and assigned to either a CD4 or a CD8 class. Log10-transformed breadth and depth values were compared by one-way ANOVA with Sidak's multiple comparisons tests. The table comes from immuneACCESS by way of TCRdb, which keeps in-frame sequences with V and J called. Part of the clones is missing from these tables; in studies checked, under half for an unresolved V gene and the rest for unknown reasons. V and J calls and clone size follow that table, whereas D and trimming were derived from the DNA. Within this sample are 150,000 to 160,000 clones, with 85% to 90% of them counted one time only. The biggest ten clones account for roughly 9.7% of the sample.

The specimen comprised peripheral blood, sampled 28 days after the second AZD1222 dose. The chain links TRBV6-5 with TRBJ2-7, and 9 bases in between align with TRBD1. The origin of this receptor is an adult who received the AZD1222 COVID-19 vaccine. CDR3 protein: CASATTGTGSYEQYF. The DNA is TGTGCCAGCGCTACGACTGGGACAGGGTCCTACGAGCAGTACTTC.